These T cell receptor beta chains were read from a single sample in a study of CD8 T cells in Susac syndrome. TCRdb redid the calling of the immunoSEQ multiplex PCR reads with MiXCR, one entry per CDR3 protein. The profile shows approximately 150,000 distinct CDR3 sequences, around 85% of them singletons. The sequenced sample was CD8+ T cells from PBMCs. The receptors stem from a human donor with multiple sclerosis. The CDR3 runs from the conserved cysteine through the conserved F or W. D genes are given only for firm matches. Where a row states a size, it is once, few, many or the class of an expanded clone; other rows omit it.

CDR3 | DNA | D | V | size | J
CASATAGTYNEQFF | TGTGCCAGCGCCACAGCGGGAACCTACAATGAGCAGTTCTTC | TRBD2 | TRBV27 | . | TRBJ2-1
CASSARLADTQYF | TGTGCCAGCAGTGCCCGACTAGCAGATACGCAGTATTTT | . | TRBV28 | . | TRBJ2-3
CASSLLNQPQHF | TGTGCCAGCAGCTTGCTAAATCAGCCCCAGCATTTT | . | TRBV7-9 | . | TRBJ1-5
CASSGLAGESDTQYF | TGTGCCAGCAGTGGACTAGCGGGTGAATCAGATACGCAGTATTTT | TRBD2 | TRBV2 | . | TRBJ2-3
CASSSGTSTDTQYF | TGTGCCAGCAGCTCCGGGACCAGCACAGATACGCAGTATTTT | . | TRBV11-3 | . | TRBJ2-3
CASSYFAGNEKLFF | TGTGCCAGCAGTTACTTCGCGGGGAATGAAAAACTGTTTTTT | . | TRBV6-5 | . | TRBJ1-4
CASGLAVGRNNEQFF | TGTGCCAGCGGCCTGGCCGTAGGTAGGAACAATGAGCAGTTCTTC | . | TRBV9 | . | TRBJ2-1
CASSSLLGRGGPGNTIYF | TGCGCCAGCAGCTCCCTTTTGGGCAGGGGAGGCCCTGGAAACACCATATATTTT | . | TRBV5-1 | . | TRBJ1-3
CRSTALAEYNEQFF | TGCAGGAGTACCGCTCTAGCGGAGTACAATGAGCAGTTCTTC | TRBD2 | TRBV20-1 | . | TRBJ2-1
CASSHPAGVSNTEAFF | TGTGCCAGCAGCCATCCCGCAGGGGTGTCAAACACTGAAGCTTTCTTT | . | TRBV7-9 | few | TRBJ1-1
CSARAGTVRKLFF | TGCAGTGCTAGAGCCGGTACCGTCCGCAAACTGTTTTTT | . | TRBV20-1 | . | TRBJ1-4
CSVEPTRPGGETQYF | TGCAGCGTTGAACCGACGCGGCCGGGCGGTGAGACCCAGTACTTC | . | TRBV29-1 | . | TRBJ2-5
CASSEPEVHQGDTEAFF | TGTGCCAGCAGTGAACCCGAGGTGCACCAGGGAGACACTGAAGCTTTCTTT | . | TRBV6-1 | . | TRBJ1-1
CASADRGYNEQFF | TGTGCCAGCGCGGACAGGGGTTACAATGAGCAGTTCTTC | TRBD1 | TRBV2 | . | TRBJ2-1
CASSEWSGGYTF | TGTGCCAGCAGTGAATGGTCCGGGGGCTACACCTTC | . | TRBV2 | . | TRBJ1-2
CASSGNRVGNQPQHF | TGTGCCAGCAGCGGCAACAGGGTGGGCAATCAGCCCCAGCATTTT | . | TRBV2 | . | TRBJ1-5
CASGFSGGAFTNYEQYF | TGTGCCAGCGGATTTAGCGGGGGGGCGTTCACTAACTACGAGCAGTACTTC | TRBD2 | TRBV5-4 | . | TRBJ2-7
CAYFTSAGGPRRVTDTQYF | TGTGCCTACTTTACCTCAGCGGGAGGGCCCAGGAGGGTCACAGATACGCAGTATTTT | . | TRBV21-1 | . | TRBJ2-3
CASSYTQDSNQPQHF | TGTGCCAGCAGTTACACACAGGATAGCAATCAGCCCCAGCATTTT | . | TRBV6-5 | . | TRBJ1-5
CASRLPGQGPEQYF | TGTGCCAGCCGATTACCGGGACAGGGTCCCGAGCAGTACTTC | . | TRBV21-1 | . | TRBJ2-7
CASSYGEIRDTGELFF | TGTGCCAGCAGTTATGGGGAAATCAGGGACACCGGGGAGCTGTTTTTT | . | TRBV6-5 | . | TRBJ2-2
CASSLAGANVLTF | TGTGCCAGCAGTTTAGCTGGGGCCAACGTCCTGACTTTC | . | TRBV12-3/TRBV12-4 | few | TRBJ2-6
CASSEPSGANVLTF | TGTGCCAGCAGTGAGCCCTCTGGGGCCAACGTCCTGACTTTC | . | TRBV2 | few | TRBJ2-6
CASSAHKGMNTEAFF | TGTGCCAGCAGCGCCCACAAGGGAATGAACACTGAAGCTTTCTTT | . | TRBV9 | . | TRBJ1-1
CASSSGTGGVGANEKLFF | TGTGCCAGCAGCTCCGGGACAGGGGGCGTAGGGGCTAATGAAAAACTGTTTTTT | TRBD1 | TRBV7-2 | few | TRBJ1-4
CASSLPGQGYGYTF | TGTGCCAGCAGCTTACCAGGACAGGGGTATGGCTACACCTTC | TRBD1 | TRBV7-9 | . | TRBJ1-2
CATSRDPFQGSWAGELFF | TGTGCCACCAGCAGAGATCCCTTCCAGGGTAGTTGGGCCGGGGAGCTGTTTTTT | . | TRBV15 | once | TRBJ2-2
CATSDHGQPSNQPQHF | TGTGCCACCAGTGATCACGGACAGCCTAGCAATCAGCCCCAGCATTTT | . | TRBV24-1 | . | TRBJ1-5
CASSIGPGHQYF | TGTGCCAGTAGTATCGGCCCGGGGCACCAGTACTTC | . | TRBV19 | . | TRBJ2-5
CAISESLAGNTIYF | TGTGCCATCAGTGAGTCGTTAGCTGGAAACACCATATATTTT | . | TRBV10-3 | . | TRBJ1-3
CASSVRSAGELFF | TGTGCCAGCAGCGTTAGAAGCGCCGGGGAGCTGTTTTTT | . | TRBV13 | . | TRBJ2-2
CASSPTTGGENEQFF | TGTGCCAGTAGTCCCACGACAGGGGGCGAGAATGAGCAGTTCTTC | TRBD1 | TRBV19 | . | TRBJ2-1
CASSLVASSYNEQFF | TGTGCCAGCAGCTTGGTAGCGAGCTCCTACAATGAGCAGTTCTTC | . | TRBV5-4 | . | TRBJ2-1
CSARGQGGLALYGYTF | TGCAGCGCCCGGGGACAGGGAGGCTTAGCACTCTATGGCTACACCTTC | TRBD1 | TRBV29-1 | once | TRBJ1-2
CASSLALRGEQYF | TGTGCCAGCAGCTTAGCATTGAGGGGCGAGCAGTACTTC | . | TRBV7-8 | . | TRBJ2-7
CASRDPGQGLGNTIYF | TGTGCCAGCAGGGATCCGGGACAGGGCCTTGGAAACACCATATATTTT | TRBD1 | TRBV2 | . | TRBJ1-3
CASSYSRQGGNTEAFF | TGTGCCAGCAGTTACTCGAGGCAGGGGGGGAACACTGAAGCTTTCTTT | TRBD1 | TRBV6-5 | few | TRBJ1-1
CASSSSVGPTDTQYF | TGTGCCAGCAGCTCTTCGGTGGGCCCCACAGATACGCAGTATTTT | . | TRBV12-3/TRBV12-4 | . | TRBJ2-3
CASSPPGGHTGELFF | TGTGCCAGCAGTCCCCCGGGAGGGCACACCGGGGAGCTGTTTTTT | TRBD2 | TRBV28 | once | TRBJ2-2
CASSLGLRPNTEAFF | TGCGCCAGCAGCTTGGGTCTGCGGCCGAACACTGAAGCTTTCTTT | . | TRBV5-1 | . | TRBJ1-1
CSLRSRDSWGNEQFF | TGCAGTCTACGTTCCCGGGACTCTTGGGGTAATGAGCAGTTCTTC | . | TRBV20-1 | . | TRBJ2-1
CASSGGDPEDYGYTF | TGTGCCAGCAGCGGGGGGGATCCCGAGGACTATGGCTACACCTTC | . | TRBV7-9 | once | TRBJ1-2
CASSPRLLADNEQFF | TGTGCCAGCAGCCCCCGACTACTAGCCGACAATGAGCAGTTCTTC | . | TRBV7-6 | . | TRBJ2-1
CASSLGTARYQETQYF | TGTGCCAGCAGCTTGGGGACAGCGAGGTACCAAGAGACCCAGTACTTC | . | TRBV5-5 | . | TRBJ2-5
CASSFSGSVQPSSYNEQFF | TGTGCCAGCAGCTTTTCAGGGTCCGTACAACCGAGCTCCTACAATGAGCAGTTCTTC | . | TRBV7-6 | . | TRBJ2-1
CASSFSLYNEQFF | TGTGCCAGTAGTTTTAGTTTGTACAATGAGCAGTTCTTC | . | TRBV19 | . | TRBJ2-1
CATSLSTSQSYNEQFF | TGTGCCACTTCCCTCTCGACTAGCCAATCCTACAATGAGCAGTTCTTC | TRBD2 | TRBV15 | once | TRBJ2-1
CAISRSPLYEQFF | TGTGCCATTTCTAGAAGTCCCCTTTATGAGCAGTTCTTC | . | TRBV5-4 | . | TRBJ2-1
CSARDLRLESLEQYF | TGCAGTGCTAGAGATCTCCGACTAGAGAGTTTGGAGCAGTACTTC | . | TRBV20-1 | . | TRBJ2-7
CASSDWREGSDEQFF | TGCGCCAGCAGTGATTGGCGGGAGGGCAGCGATGAGCAGTTCTTC | TRBD2 | TRBV10-2 | . | TRBJ2-1
CASSYRQNNEQFF | TGTGCCAGCAGTTACCGACAAAACAATGAGCAGTTCTTC | . | TRBV2 | . | TRBJ2-1
CASSVAPEGPQFF | TGTGCCTCCTCGGTGGCGCCGGAGGGTCCTCAGTTCTTC | . | TRBV30 | . | TRBJ2-1
CASSRGTGLHSPLHF | TGTGCCAGCAGTAGGGGGACAGGGTTACATTCACCCCTCCACTTT | TRBD1 | TRBV6-5 | . | TRBJ1-6
CAWSHGVTDTQYF | TGTGCCTGGAGTCACGGGGTCACAGATACGCAGTATTTT | . | TRBV30 | . | TRBJ2-3
CSARTHVSLADTQYF | TGCAGTGCTAGAACCCACGTGTCACTGGCCGATACGCAGTATTTT | . | TRBV20-1 | . | TRBJ2-3
CASWGPGGKSSYNEQFF | TGTGCCAGCTGGGGGCCGGGCGGTAAAAGCTCCTACAATGAGCAGTTCTTC | . | TRBV2 | . | TRBJ2-1